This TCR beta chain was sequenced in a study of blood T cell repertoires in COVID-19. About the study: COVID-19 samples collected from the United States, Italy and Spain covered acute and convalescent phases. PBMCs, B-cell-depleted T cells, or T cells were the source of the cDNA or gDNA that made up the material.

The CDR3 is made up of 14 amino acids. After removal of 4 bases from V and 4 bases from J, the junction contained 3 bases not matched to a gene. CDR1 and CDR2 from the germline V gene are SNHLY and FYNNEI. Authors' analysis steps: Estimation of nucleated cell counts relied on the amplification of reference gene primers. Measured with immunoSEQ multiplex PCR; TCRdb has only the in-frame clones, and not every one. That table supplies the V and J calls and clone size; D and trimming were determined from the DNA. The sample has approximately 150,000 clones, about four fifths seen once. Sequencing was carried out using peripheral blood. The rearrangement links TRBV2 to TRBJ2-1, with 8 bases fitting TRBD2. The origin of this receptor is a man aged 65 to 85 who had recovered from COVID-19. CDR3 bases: TGTGCCAGCAGTGGTATAGCGGGGTACAATGAGCAGTTCTTC. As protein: CASSGIAGYNEQFF.